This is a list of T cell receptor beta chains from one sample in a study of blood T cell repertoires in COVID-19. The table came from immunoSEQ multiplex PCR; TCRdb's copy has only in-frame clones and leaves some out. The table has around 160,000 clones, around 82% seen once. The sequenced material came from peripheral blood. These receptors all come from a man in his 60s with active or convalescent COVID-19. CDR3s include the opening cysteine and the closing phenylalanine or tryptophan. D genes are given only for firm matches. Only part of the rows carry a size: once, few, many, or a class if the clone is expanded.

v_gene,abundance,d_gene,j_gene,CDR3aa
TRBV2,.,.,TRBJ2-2,CASNPWTGDTGELFF
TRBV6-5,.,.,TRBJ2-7,CASSYAPTYEQYF
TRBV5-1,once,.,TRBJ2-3,CASSRTPATDTQYF
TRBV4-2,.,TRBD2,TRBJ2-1,CASSQDLVGASGRNEQFF
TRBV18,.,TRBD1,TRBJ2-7,CASSERGRGSREQYF
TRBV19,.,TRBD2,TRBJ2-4,CASSIGLAGGRAKNIQYF
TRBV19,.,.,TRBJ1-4,CASSIRTANEKLFF
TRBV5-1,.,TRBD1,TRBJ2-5,CASSLAGQGDQETQYF
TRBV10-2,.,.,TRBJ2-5,CASSERQDQETQYF
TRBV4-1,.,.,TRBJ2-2,CASSQVAGPGELFF
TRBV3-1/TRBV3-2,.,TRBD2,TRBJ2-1,CASSQRGLVVNEQFF
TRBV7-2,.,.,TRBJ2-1,CASSLGQANNEQFF
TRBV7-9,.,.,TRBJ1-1,CASSNPGLQGRVEAFF
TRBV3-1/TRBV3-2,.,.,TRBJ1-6,CASSQMAANSPLHF
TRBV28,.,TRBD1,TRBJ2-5,CASRRGQGVETQYF
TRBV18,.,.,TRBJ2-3,CASSPPTVGTDTQYF
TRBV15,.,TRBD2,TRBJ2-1,CATSSPLAGGPNEQFF
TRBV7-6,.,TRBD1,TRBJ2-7,CASSLFHRGIYEQYF
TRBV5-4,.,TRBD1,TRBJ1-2,CASSPGQASFQYTF
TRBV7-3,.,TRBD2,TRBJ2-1,CASSSSGTSYNEQFF
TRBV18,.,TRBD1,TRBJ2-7,CASSPGQGIDYEQYF
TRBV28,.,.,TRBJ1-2,CASRDRGYTF
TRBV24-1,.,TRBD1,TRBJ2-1,CATSDLSTGSLDEQFF
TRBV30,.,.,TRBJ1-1,CAWSVRRRVRGTEAFF